Detailed here is one TCR beta chain. This sample's time point: pretreatment peripheral blood. The data are from a study of PD-L1 blockade in urothelial cancer. Study context: Males with urothelial cancer arising in the bladder constituted most of the roughly 30 patients.

The CDR3 spans 11 residues. V gave up 7 bases and J gave up 6 bases, with 9 bases separating them. Germline CDR1 and CDR2: MNHNY and SVGAGI (reference sequence). The table came from immunoSEQ multiplex PCR; TCRdb's copy has only in-frame clones and leaves some out. The table lists roughly 49,000 clones, 86% of them singletons. Sequencing was performed on PBMCs, taken around atezolizumab (anti-PD-L1) treatment. This chain joins TRBV6-6 and TRBJ1-1, with a weak D call TRBD1 (6 bases). This sequence was found in a man between 60 and 75 years old with urothelial cancer. The CDR3 loop is CASTRTAEAFF. The DNA of the CDR3 is TGTGCCAGCACCCGGACAGCTGAAGCTTTCTTT.